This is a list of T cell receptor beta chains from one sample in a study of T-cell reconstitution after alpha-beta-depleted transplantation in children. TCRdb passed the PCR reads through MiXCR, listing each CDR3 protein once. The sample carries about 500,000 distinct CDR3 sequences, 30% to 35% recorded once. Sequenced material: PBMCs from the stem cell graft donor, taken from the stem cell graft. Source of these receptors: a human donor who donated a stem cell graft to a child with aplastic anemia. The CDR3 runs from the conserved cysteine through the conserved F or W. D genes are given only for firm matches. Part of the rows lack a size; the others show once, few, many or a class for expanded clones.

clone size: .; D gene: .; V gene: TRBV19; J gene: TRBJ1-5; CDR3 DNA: TGTGCCAGTAGTGCCTGGGAGTTTCAGCCCCAGCATTTT; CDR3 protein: CASSAWEFQPQHF
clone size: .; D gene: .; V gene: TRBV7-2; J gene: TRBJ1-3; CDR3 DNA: TGTGCCAGCAGCTTAGACGCCGCCTCTGGAAACACCATATATTTT; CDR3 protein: CASSLDAASGNTIYF
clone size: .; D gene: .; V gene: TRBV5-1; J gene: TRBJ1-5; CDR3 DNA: TGCGCCAGCAGCTCCTCGGGAGGGCGCAATCAGCCCCAGCATTTT; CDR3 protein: CASSSSGGRNQPQHF
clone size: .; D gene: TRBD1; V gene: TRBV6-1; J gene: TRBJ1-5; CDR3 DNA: TGTGCCAGCGCCAGGGGGTTAGATCAGCCCCAGCATTTT; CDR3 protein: CASARGLDQPQHF
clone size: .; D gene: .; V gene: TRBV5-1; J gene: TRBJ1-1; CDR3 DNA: TGCGCCAGCAGCTCCCCGGGGGGTGCGAACACTGAAGCTTTCTTT; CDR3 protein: CASSSPGGANTEAFF
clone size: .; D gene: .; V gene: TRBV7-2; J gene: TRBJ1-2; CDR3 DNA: TGTGCCAGCAGCTTAGCAGCTTCTAACTATGGCTACACCTTC; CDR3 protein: CASSLAASNYGYTF
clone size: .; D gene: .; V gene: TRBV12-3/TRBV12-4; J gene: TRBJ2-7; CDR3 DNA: TGTGCCAGCAGCGACACGGAGGTAGGCGAGCAGTACTTC; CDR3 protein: CASSDTEVGEQYF
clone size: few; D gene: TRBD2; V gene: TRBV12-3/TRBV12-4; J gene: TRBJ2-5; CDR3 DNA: TGTGCCAGCAGTTTTCGCCTAGCGGGCCTCCAAGAGACCCAGTACTTC; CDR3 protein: CASSFRLAGLQETQYF
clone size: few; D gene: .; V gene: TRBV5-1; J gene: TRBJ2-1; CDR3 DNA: TGCGCCAGCAGCTTGGTGTGGAATGAGCAGTTCTTC; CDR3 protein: CASSLVWNEQFF
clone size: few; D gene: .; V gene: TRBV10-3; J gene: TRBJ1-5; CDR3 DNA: TGTGCCGTGGGTCCCGAGGGGAGGGCTCAGCCCCAGCATTTT; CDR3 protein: CAVGPEGRAQPQHF
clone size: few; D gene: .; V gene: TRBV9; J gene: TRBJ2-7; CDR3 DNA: TGTGCCAGCAGCGTAGGGGGGGCCCTGAACCCCTACGAGCAGTACTTC; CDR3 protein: CASSVGGALNPYEQYF
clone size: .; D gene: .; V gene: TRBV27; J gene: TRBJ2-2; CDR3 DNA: TGTGCCAGCAGTTTAGACCGCCCGTTAAACACCGGGGAGCTGTTTTTT; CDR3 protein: CASSLDRPLNTGELFF
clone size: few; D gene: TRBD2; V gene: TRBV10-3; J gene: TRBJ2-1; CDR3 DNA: TGTGCCATCAGTGAGGGGACTAGCGGAAACCCCAATGAGCAGTTCTTC; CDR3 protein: CAISEGTSGNPNEQFF
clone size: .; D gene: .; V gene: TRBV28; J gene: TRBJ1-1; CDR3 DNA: TGTGCCAGCAGTCACAAAGACGAAAACACTGAAGCTTTCTTT; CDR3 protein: CASSHKDENTEAFF
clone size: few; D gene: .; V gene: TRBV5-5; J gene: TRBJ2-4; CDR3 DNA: TGTGCCAGCAGCTTGGCTCAAAACCCGAACATTCAGTACTTC; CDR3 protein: CASSLAQNPNIQYF